This T cell receptor (beta chain) was observed in a study of CD8 T cells in ankylosing spondylitis. Making the TCR beta libraries involved quantitative 5'-RACE with molecular barcodes. TCRdb independently ran MiXCR on the 5' RACE reads; one entry per CDR3 protein. The profile covers 180,000 or so distinct CDR3 sequences, with approximately 10% appearing a single time and 25% to 30% taken by the ten largest. The CDR3 covers 17 residues. Trimming left V 2 bases short and J 0 bases short, with 16 bases between. Germline V gene sequence: CDR1 SGHTA, CDR2 FQGNSA. General study points: In ankylosing spondylitis blood, a motif of roughly eight highly homologous TCR beta variants appeared characteristic. Disease-linked clones reportedly concentrated significantly in matched ankylosing spondylitis synovial fluid. Those disease-linked clones were CD8+; they were also relatively rare in peripheral blood.

This clonotype was observed a handful of times. Its antigen is still unknown. The rearrangement links TRBV7-2 to TRBJ1-1, with a possible D match to TRBD1 (6 bases). The sequenced material came from blood, either unsorted or a sorted T cell fraction (not recorded which). The TCR originated in a male donor with ankylosing spondylitis or in good health (not recorded which). DNA of the CDR3: TGTGCCAGCAGCTTAAGGGGGAGGGGACTTTTGAACACTGAAGCTTTCTTT. It codes for CASSLRGRGLLNTEAFF.